Listed below are T cell receptor beta chains from one sample, sequenced in a study of T-cell reconstitution after alpha-beta-depleted transplantation in children. A single record per CDR3 protein comes from TCRdb applying MiXCR to the PCR reads. The table records tens of thousands of distinct CDR3 sequences, approximately 46% of them present only once. The sequencing used PBMCs, mostly from graft donor cells, collected 360 days after TCRalphabeta/CD19-depleted stem cell transplant. These receptor sequences come from a male patient younger than 18 who had a stem cell transplant for acute lymphoblastic leukemia, so the T cells may come from the graft donor. The CDR3 runs from the conserved cysteine through the conserved F or W.

TRBV5-1	TRBJ1-5	13	CASSLELNQPQHF
TRBV3-1	TRBJ2-5	18	CASSQDLGQGAWQETQYF
TRBV19	TRBJ2-5	13	CASRNRGQETQYF
TRBV7-8	TRBJ2-6	18	CASSTRQGANSGANVLTF
TRBV12-3/TRBV12-4	TRBJ1-1	13	CASSLSRSSEAFF
TRBV12-3/TRBV12-4	TRBJ1-1	14	CASSLGGTVDEAFF
TRBV12-3/TRBV12-4	TRBJ2-3	11	CASSPRDTQYF
TRBV5-1	TRBJ1-1	16	CASSLSGRGTNTEAFF
TRBV21-1	TRBJ2-7	15	CASSNKSGTNYEQYF
TRBV5-1	TRBJ2-1	13	CASSLDSYNEQFF
TRBV20-1	TRBJ2-3	12	CSAANMADTQYF
TRBV12-3/TRBV12-4	TRBJ2-1	13	CASRPSLVNEQFF
TRBV5-1	TRBJ2-6	16	CASSFGHNSGANVLTF
TRBV5-1	TRBJ2-1	17	CASSLEGGRSSYNEQFF
TRBV3-1	TRBJ2-1	15	CASSPRTSGSFEQFF